Included here is one T cell receptor (beta chain) sequence, with context. Its antigen is not known. Clones were read by immunoSEQ multiplex PCR, and TCRdb kept only the in-frame ones, dropping some. The sample holds some 350,000 clones; about nine tenths are singletons and the top ten take over 1%. The ends lost 5 bases at V and 7 bases at J; junction bases unmatched: 13. This CDR3 is built from 15 residues. Germline V CDR1 and CDR2: SGHTA, FQGNSA. The sample comes from a study of cytomegalovirus exposure and HLA in healthy donors. Study conclusions and caveats: Cytomegalovirus status was reportedly diagnosed by the classifier with high sensitivity and specificity. In the 95 to 150 validation repertoires, more than 85% of cluster scores exceeded 0, per a later analysis. TCR beta chains numbering 164 were designated cytomegalovirus-associated.

This sequence was found in a woman in her 30s in good health and CMV-seropositive. Sequenced sample: PBMCs. This chain links TRBV7-2 with TRBJ2-7; 8 bases map to TRBD2. This CDR3 reads CASSPYGRETGEQYF. The CDR3 region has the DNA TGTGCCAGCAGCCCATACGGGAGGGAAACGGGGGAGCAGTACTTC.